Listed below are T cell receptor beta chains from one sample, sequenced in a study of blood T cell repertoires in COVID-19. Repertoires were generated with immunoSEQ multiplex PCR, while TCRdb's copy carries only in-frame clones and drops some. This table has 400,000 or so clones, less than 95% appearing once. Sequencing input: PBMCs or T cells enriched from blood (not recorded which). These TCRs come from a young man who had recovered from COVID-19. CDR3s include the opening cysteine and the closing phenylalanine or tryptophan. A D gene is named only where the DNA matches it firmly. Rows may omit the clone size; those that give it use once, few, many or a size class.

>-|TRBV2|-|TRBJ1-1
TGTGCCAGCAGTGAACGGGAACAGAACACTGAAGCTTTCTTT
CASSEREQNTEAFF
>-|TRBV4-1|-|TRBJ1-5
TGCGCCAGCAGCCCGGGCTGGGGGGATCAGCCCCAGCATTTT
CASSPGWGDQPQHF
>-|TRBV11-2|TRBD1|TRBJ1-4
TGTGCCAGCAGCCAGGACAGGGGCGGTGAAAAACTGTTTTTT
CASSQDRGGEKLFF
>-|TRBV10-3|TRBD1|TRBJ1-2
TGTGCCATCAGGACAGGGAACTATGGCTACACCTTC
CAIRTGNYGYTF
>-|TRBV11-2|-|TRBJ1-3
TGTGCCAGCAGCTTAACAGGACTAGGAAACACCATATATTTT
CASSLTGLGNTIYF
>-|TRBV28|-|TRBJ1-2
TGTGCCAGCAGTTTTTTTAAGGGTGACGGGGAGACCTATGGCTACACCTTC
CASSFFKGDGETYGYTF
>-|TRBV10-3|TRBD1|TRBJ1-5
TGTGCCATCGGACAGGGTGGCCAGCCCCAGCATTTT
CAIGQGGQPQHF
>-|TRBV11-2|TRBD1|TRBJ2-7
TGTGCCAGCCAAAGGGGCGGGACAGGGGTCTACGAGCAGTACTTC
CASQRGGTGVYEQYF
>-|TRBV12-5|TRBD2|TRBJ2-3
TGTGCTAGTGCCCCGGGACTAGCGTCAGATACGCAGTATTTT
CASAPGLASDTQYF
>-|TRBV5-8|-|TRBJ2-1
TGTGCCAGCAGCTTGGCCGGCGGGGCCTCCTACAATGAGCAGTTCTTC
CASSLAGGASYNEQFF
>once|TRBV9|-|TRBJ1-1
TGTGCCAGCAGCGCCGAGGGGGACACTGAAGCTTTCTTT
CASSAEGDTEAFF
>-|TRBV9|-|TRBJ1-6
TGTGCCAGCAGCGTAGCGCCGCAGGGTGGGGATTCACCCCTCCACTTT
CASSVAPQGGDSPLHF
>-|TRBV6-6|TRBD1|TRBJ1-1
TGTGCCAGCAGTTACGCGGGACAGGGGATTGAAGCTTTCTTT
CASSYAGQGIEAFF
>-|TRBV30|-|TRBJ1-2
TGTGCCTGGGGACTCAACTATGGCTACACCTTC
CAWGLNYGYTF
>once|TRBV7-9|-|TRBJ2-5
TGTGCCAGCAGCTTTTCGGGGGGCGAAGAGACCCAGTACTTC
CASSFSGGEETQYF
>-|TRBV10-2|TRBD1|TRBJ1-4
TGCGCCAGCAGTGACGGGACAGGGTCTGAAAAACTGTTTTTT
CASSDGTGSEKLFF
>-|TRBV11-2|-|TRBJ1-3
TGTGCCAGCAGCTTAGGGGGGCCGGCGATCTCTGGAAACACCATATATTTT
CASSLGGPAISGNTIYF
>once|TRBV6-5|-|TRBJ1-5
TGTGCCAGCATGGGCAATAGCAATCAGCCCCAGCATTTT
CASMGNSNQPQHF
>-|TRBV5-4|-|TRBJ2-6
TGTGCCAGCAGCTTGGAATCCTTTCGCAGATCTGGGGCCAACGTCCTGACTTTC
CASSLESFRRSGANVLTF
>few|TRBV19|TRBD1|TRBJ2-2
TGTGCCAGTAGTGGACAGGGGGCCACCGGGGAGCTGTTTTTT
CASSGQGATGELFF
>once|TRBV6-5|TRBD2|TRBJ2-7
TGTGCCAGCAGTTTCCGGACTAGCGGGAACGAGCAGTACTTC
CASSFRTSGNEQYF
>-|TRBV5-1|TRBD1|TRBJ2-3
TGCGCCAGCAGCTCACAGGGGGCGTCGAGCACAGATACGCAGTATTTT
CASSSQGASSTDTQYF
>-|TRBV5-5|TRBD2|TRBJ2-1
TGTGCCAGCAGCGTGGGACTAGCGGTCGCCTACAATGAGCAGTTCTTC
CASSVGLAVAYNEQFF
>-|TRBV5-1|TRBD1|TRBJ2-7
TGCGCCAGCAGCAGGCGGGACAGGGGTCGGAACGAGCAGTACTTC
CASSRRDRGRNEQYF
>-|TRBV27|-|TRBJ1-6
TGTGCCAGCAGGCCCGACAAGAGCTCCTATAATTCACCCCTCCACTTT
CASRPDKSSYNSPLHF
>-|TRBV7-2|-|TRBJ1-6
TGTGCCAGCAGCCCCGGCCCCTCGGGGTCACCCCTCCACTTT
CASSPGPSGSPLHF
>-|TRBV19|-|TRBJ2-7
TGTGCCAGTAGTCCCCAGGGGAGCTCCTACGAGCAGTACTTC
CASSPQGSSYEQYF
>-|TRBV20-1|TRBD2|TRBJ2-7
TGCAGTGCTAGTTTGGTAGCGGGAGAAGGGCCCTACGAGCAGTACTTC
CSASLVAGEGPYEQYF
>-|TRBV5-6|-|TRBJ2-2
TGTGCCAGCAGCTTGTCTCGGGGAGCGAACACCGGGGAGCTGTTTTTT
CASSLSRGANTGELFF
>-|TRBV3-1/TRBV3-2|-|TRBJ1-4
TGTGCCAGCGCGCCCAGGGGAGAGGAAAAACTGTTTTTT
CASAPRGEEKLFF
>-|TRBV21-1|-|TRBJ2-2
TGTGCCATTCTCACCGGGGAGCTGTTTTTT
CAILTGELFF
>-|TRBV15|-|TRBJ1-1
TGTGCCACCAGCAGTCTCCTGGGGGGGACTGAAGCTTTCTTT
CATSSLLGGTEAFF
>once|TRBV7-8|TRBD1|TRBJ2-7
TGTGCCAGCAGCTTAGCGAGTAGGACAGGGGCCTACGAGCAGTACTTC
CASSLASRTGAYEQYF
>once|TRBV11-1|TRBD2|TRBJ2-7
TGTGCCAGCAGCCCCAGGCGGGGGGCCCACGAGCAGTACTTC
CASSPRRGAHEQYF
>few|TRBV15|-|TRBJ2-3
TGTGCCACCAGCAGAGATCGTCAGGATACGCAGTATTTT
CATSRDRQDTQYF
>-|TRBV19|-|TRBJ1-1
TGTAGCACAGTGATGAACACTGAAGCTTTCTTT
CSTVMNTEAFF
>-|TRBV6-5|TRBD1|TRBJ1-6
TGTGCCAGCAGCCGGGGACAGGAATGGGCTTCACCCCTCCACTTT
CASSRGQEWASPLHF
>-|TRBV12-3/TRBV12-4|-|TRBJ1-6
TGTGCCAGCCGCATGCCGGGATCACCCCTCCACTTT
CASRMPGSPLHF
>-|TRBV6-5|-|TRBJ2-7
TGTGCCAGCAGTTACTCACAGGGACCCTACGAGCAGTACTTC
CASSYSQGPYEQYF
>few|TRBV18|TRBD1|TRBJ1-5
TGTGCCAGCTTTAAATGGCCCGGACAGGATAGCAATCAGCCCCAGCATTTT
CASFKWPGQDSNQPQHF
>-|TRBV19|TRBD1|TRBJ2-7
TGTGCCAGTAGTATAGGCTCGGGACAGTACTACGAGCAGTACTTC
CASSIGSGQYYEQYF
>-|TRBV25-1|-|TRBJ1-1
TGTGCCAGCAGTGGGCAGGGGAGAGGGGCTGAAGCTTTCTTT
CASSGQGRGAEAFF
>-|TRBV2|TRBD2|TRBJ2-7
TGTGCCAGCAGGGAGCGACTAGCGGCGACCTACGAGCAGTACTTC
CASRERLAATYEQYF
>-|TRBV7-8|-|TRBJ1-1
TGTGCCAGCAGCCCTCGACAGTTGGGCACTGAAGCTTTCTTT
CASSPRQLGTEAFF
>-|TRBV4-1|-|TRBJ1-2
TGCGCCAGCAGCCAAGATCCGACAGTCTCCTATGGCTACACCTTC
CASSQDPTVSYGYTF
>-|TRBV30|TRBD2|TRBJ2-2
TGTGCCTGGGGGAGGGTAGGTGCTGGCGGGGAGCTGTTTTTT
CAWGRVGAGGELFF
>-|TRBV5-4|-|TRBJ1-3
TGTGCCAGCAGCCTAGAAGCTGGAAACACCATATATTTT
CASSLEAGNTIYF
>-|TRBV3-1/TRBV3-2|TRBD1|TRBJ2-3
TGTGCCAGCAGCCGGGACAGTACTAGCACAGATACGCAGTATTTT
CASSRDSTSTDTQYF
>-|TRBV7-9|TRBD1|TRBJ1-2
TGTGCCAGCAGCAACCGGGACAGGGTCTATGGCTACACCTTC
CASSNRDRVYGYTF
>-|TRBV4-1|TRBD1|TRBJ2-5
TGCGCCAGCAGCCCTACAGGGGGTGGAGAGACCCAGTACTTC
CASSPTGGGETQYF
>-|TRBV28|-|TRBJ2-7
TGTGCCAGCGCTACAGGCTACGAGCAGTACTTC
CASATGYEQYF